Sequencing of this T cell receptor (beta chain) was carried out in a study of patients and donors after allogeneic stem cell transplantation. MiXCR, run by TCRdb on the RT-PCR reads, gives a single entry per CDR3 protein. The sample contains approximately 140,000 distinct CDR3 sequences, 30% to 45% of which appear only once. The V segment lost 7 bases and the J segment 6 bases; nucleotides outside the gene matches: 4. Germline lookup yields CDR1 SGHDT and CDR2 YYEEEE. CDR3 size: 12 residues. This clonotype was counted only a few times. This TCR was recovered from a human donor who was either an allogeneic HSCT recipient or a stem cell or donor lymphocyte infusion donor (not recorded which). It is not recorded whose cells these are; they may come from a transplant donor. Material: blood, either unsorted or a sorted T cell fraction (not recorded which). The chain employs TRBV5-6 and TRBJ1-2, with TRBD1 identical over 9 bases. The CDR3 DNA is TGTGCCAGCGGACAGGGGATGAATGGCTACACCTTC. It encodes CASGQGMNGYTF.